The clone carrying this T cell receptor (beta chain) was counted a single time. What it recognizes is unknown. These data are taken from a study of cytomegalovirus exposure and HLA in healthy donors. Findings and caveats of the study: Because they were indistinguishable, some V segments, including TRBV6-2 and TRBV6-3, were excluded. Fewer N-insertions than the approximately 700-donor mean were reportedly shown by an Asian-associated ancestry cluster in a later analysis. Previous analysis showed most TCR beta V segments were productive about 87% or about 30% of the time.

Trimming at V came to 5 bases and at J to 3 bases, leaving 6 bases not matched to a gene. CDR1 and CDR2 (germline): MDHEN, SYDVKM. This CDR3 has 14 amino acids. All the people who gave samples were healthy bone marrow donors. The PCR ran on 60 Vbeta and 13 Jbeta primers. Produced via immunoSEQ multiplex PCR; TCRdb's table is partial and in-frame only. Seen here are approximately 130,000 clones, over 75% observed once, and the top ten hold under 1.5%. The receptor comes from a man aged 50 or older in good health and CMV-seronegative. Source material: PBMCs. The genes are TRBV28 and TRBJ2-7; 8 positions agree with TRBD2. The CDR3 spells CASSPGGTHYEQYF. DNA of the CDR3: TGTGCCAGCAGTCCGGGGGGGACCCACTACGAGCAGTACTTC.